A single sample gave rise to the 6 T cell receptor beta chains below, sequenced in a study of blood T cell repertoires in COVID-19. The repertoire was sequenced with immunoSEQ multiplex PCR; TCRdb's copy has only in-frame clones and lacks some. The table records some 250,000 clones, roughly 87% of them present only once. Sequencing was carried out using peripheral blood. Receptor source: a man aged 60-69 years who had recovered from COVID-19.

The chain uses TRBV6-1 and TRBJ1-2; 8 nucleotides agree with TRBD1. Germline-derived CDR1 and CDR2 are MNHNS and SASEGT. This CDR3 comprises 17 residues. Germline trimming cut 0 bases from V and 8 bases from J; bases unmatched to any gene: 14. The CDR3 protein is CASSEAVIYRGAGGYTF. CDR3 bases: TGTGCCAGCAGTGAAGCTGTTATTTACAGGGGGGCCGGCGGCTACACCTTC.

This sequence joins TRBV3-1 (or the pseudogene TRBV3-2) and TRBJ1-4; D might be TRBD1 (6 bases). The V end was cut by 4 bases, the J end by 8 bases, with 17 bases between. CDR1 and CDR2 from the germline V gene are LGHDT and YNNKEL (reference sequence). The CDR3 has 15 amino acids. The CDR3 spells CASSPTGIRSEKLFF. The CDR3 DNA follows: TGTGCCAGCAGCCCAACAGGGATTAGAAGCGAAAAACTGTTTTTT.

CDR3 in amino acids: CASSPQGWGSPLHF. The CDR3 region has the DNA TGTGCCAGCAGCCCCCAGGGCTGGGGTTCACCCCTCCACTTT. V and J are TRBV7-8 and TRBJ1-6; tentative D call: TRBD1 (5 bases). The V gene's germline CDR1 is SGHVS and CDR2 FQNEAQ. The V end lost 5 bases, the J end lost 9 bases, and 14 bases lay between the germline ends. The CDR3 extends over 14 amino acids.

The chain is built from TRBV5-1 and TRBJ1-5; 7 bases line up with TRBD1. V was clipped by 1 base and J by 2 bases; unmatched bases: 3. The CDR3 loop spans 15 amino acids. CDR1 is SGHRS, CDR2 YFSETQ, per germline. CDR3 bases: TGCGCCAGCAGCTTGACAGGGGTCGGCAATCAGCCCCAGCATTTT. It codes for CASSLTGVGNQPQHF.

The chain has TRBV7-9 and TRBJ1-3; no clear D. The CDR3 consists of 14 residues. Per germline, CDR1 SEHNR and CDR2 FQNEAQ (reference sequence). Trimming left V 2 bases short and J 4 bases short, with 9 bases between. The CDR3 nucleotides read TGTGCCAGCAGCTTATCGGGTGGCGGAAACACCATATATTTT. Translated, it gives CASSLSGGGNTIYF.

The chain employs TRBV3-1 (or the pseudogene TRBV3-2) and TRBJ1-2; D gene ambiguous. The V gene lost 4 bases and the J gene lost 2 bases, with 8 bases spanning the gap. CDR3 length: 13 residues. The germline CDR1 and CDR2 sequences are LGHDT and YNNKEL (reference sequence). In DNA, the CDR3 is TGTGCCAGCAGCCCTCGACAAAACTATGGCTACACCTTC. This sequence encodes CASSPRQNYGYTF.